This T cell receptor (beta chain) was captured in a study of identical twins. Study-wide results and limits: Beta clonotypes that were abundant in cord blood contained fewer insertions, a pattern absent from memory repertoires.

Template switching added a universal primer site; cDNA carried unique molecular identifiers. TCRdb re-called the 5' RACE reads with MiXCR, one entry per CDR3 protein. This table has about 240,000 distinct CDR3 sequences, roughly a tenth appearing once. This clonotype has only a few counts. Its antigen is still unknown. The V end lost 6 bases, the J end lost 0 bases, and 11 bases lay between the germline ends. The CDR3 length is 13 residues. Per germline, CDR1 DFQATT and CDR2 SNEGSKA (reference sequence). The sample comprised memory T cells sorted from blood. The TCR was taken from a man between 50 and 59 years old in good health. The V gene is TRBV20-1, the J gene TRBJ1-2; D gene unclear. The CDR3 reads CSAEDRTNYGYTF. The CDR3 DNA sequence: TGCAGTGCCGAGGACCGCACTAACTATGGCTACACCTTC.